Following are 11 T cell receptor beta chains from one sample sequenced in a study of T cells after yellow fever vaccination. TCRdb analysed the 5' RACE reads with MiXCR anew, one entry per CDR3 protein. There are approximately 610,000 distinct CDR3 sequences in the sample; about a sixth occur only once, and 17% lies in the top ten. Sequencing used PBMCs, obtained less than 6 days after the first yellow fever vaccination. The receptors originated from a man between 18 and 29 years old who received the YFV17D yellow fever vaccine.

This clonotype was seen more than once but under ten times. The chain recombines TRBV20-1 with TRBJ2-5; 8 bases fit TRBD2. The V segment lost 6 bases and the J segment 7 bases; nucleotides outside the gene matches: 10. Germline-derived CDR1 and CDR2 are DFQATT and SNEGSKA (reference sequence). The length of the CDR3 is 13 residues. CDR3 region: CSAFRGGLGTQYF. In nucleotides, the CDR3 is TGCAGTGCATTTCGCGGGGGGTTAGGGACCCAGTACTTC.

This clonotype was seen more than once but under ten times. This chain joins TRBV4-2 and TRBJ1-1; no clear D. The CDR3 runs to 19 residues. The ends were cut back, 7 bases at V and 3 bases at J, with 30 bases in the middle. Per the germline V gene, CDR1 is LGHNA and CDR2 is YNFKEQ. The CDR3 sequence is CASTPSQPYTRFFHTEAFF. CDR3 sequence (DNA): TGTGCCAGCACCCCCTCCCAGCCTTATACGAGGTTCTTTCACACTGAAGCTTTCTTT.

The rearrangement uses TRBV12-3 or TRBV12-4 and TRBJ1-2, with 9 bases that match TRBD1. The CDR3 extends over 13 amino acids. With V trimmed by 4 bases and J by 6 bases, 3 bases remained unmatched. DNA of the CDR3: TGTGCCAGCAGTTCGTGGGACAGGGATGGCTACACCTTC. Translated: CASSSWDRDGYTF.

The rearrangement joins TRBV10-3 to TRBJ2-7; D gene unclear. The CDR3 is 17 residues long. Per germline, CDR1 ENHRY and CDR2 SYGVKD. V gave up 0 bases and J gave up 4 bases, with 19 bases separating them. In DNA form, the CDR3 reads TGTGCCATCAGTGAGTCGGGCAATAGTGTAATGGTATACGAGCAGTACTTC. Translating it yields CAISESGNSVMVYEQYF.

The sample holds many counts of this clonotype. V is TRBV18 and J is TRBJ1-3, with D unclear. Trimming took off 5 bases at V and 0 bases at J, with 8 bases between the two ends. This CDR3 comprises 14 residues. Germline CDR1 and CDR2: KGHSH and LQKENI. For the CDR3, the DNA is TGTGCCAGCTCAACGGGGAACTCTGGAAACACCATATATTTT. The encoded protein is CASSTGNSGNTIYF.

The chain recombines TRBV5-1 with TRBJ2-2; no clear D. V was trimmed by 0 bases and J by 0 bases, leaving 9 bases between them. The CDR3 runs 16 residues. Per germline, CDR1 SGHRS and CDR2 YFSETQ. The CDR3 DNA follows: TGCGCCAGCAGCTTGGCTCAAACGGCGAACACCGGGGAGCTGTTTTTT. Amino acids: CASSLAQTANTGELFF.

The CDR3 sequence: CASSLLDRGQPQHF. The DNA of the CDR3 is TGTGCCAGCAGTTTACTGGACAGGGGTCAGCCCCAGCATTTT. The rearrangement links TRBV12-3 or TRBV12-4 to TRBJ1-5; 9 nucleotides line up with TRBD1. The J segment lost 6 bases and the V segment lost 2 bases, leaving 2 bases of the junction unmatched. The length of the CDR3 is 14 residues.

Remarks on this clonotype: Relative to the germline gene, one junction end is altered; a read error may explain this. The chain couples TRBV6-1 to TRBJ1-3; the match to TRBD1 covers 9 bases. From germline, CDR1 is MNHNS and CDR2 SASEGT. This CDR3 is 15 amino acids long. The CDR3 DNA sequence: TGTGCCAGCACTGAACAGGGGGCTACTGGAAACACCATATATTTT. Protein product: CASTEQGATGNTIYF.

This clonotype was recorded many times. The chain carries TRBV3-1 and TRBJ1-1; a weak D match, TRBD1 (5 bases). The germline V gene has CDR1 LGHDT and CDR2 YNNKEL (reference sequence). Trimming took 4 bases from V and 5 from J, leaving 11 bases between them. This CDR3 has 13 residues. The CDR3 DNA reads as TGTGCCAGCAGCCGGGGACGTGGAACTGAAGCTTTCTTT. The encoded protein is CASSRGRGTEAFF.

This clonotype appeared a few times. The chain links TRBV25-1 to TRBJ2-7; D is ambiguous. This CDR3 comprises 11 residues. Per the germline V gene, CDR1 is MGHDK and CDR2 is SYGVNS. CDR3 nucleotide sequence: TGTGCTGTCGGTACGGTCTACGAGCAGTACTTC. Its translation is CAVGTVYEQYF.

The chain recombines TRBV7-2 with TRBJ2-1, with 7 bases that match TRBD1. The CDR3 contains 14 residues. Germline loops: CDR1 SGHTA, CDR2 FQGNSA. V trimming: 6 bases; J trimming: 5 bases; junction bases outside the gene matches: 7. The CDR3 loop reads CASRQGDRDNEQFF. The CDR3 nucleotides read TGTGCCAGCAGGCAGGGGGACAGAGACAATGAGCAGTTCTTC.